This T cell receptor (beta chain) was identified during a study of T cell clonotyping in hematopoietic cell transplantation. Study results and limitations: At the given depth, recipient repertoires were over 95% de novo clonotypes. Recipient TCR diversity dropped after transplant; expanded clonotypes rose from day 30 to 180. Broader posttransplant TCR repertoire diversity was predicted by graft donor and pretransplant recipient Inverse Simpson Index values.

Time point meaning: recipient sample about 28 days before transplant, after cytoreduction. The table lists this clone with a count of one. Its specificity is unknown. The table came from immunoSEQ multiplex PCR; TCRdb's copy has only in-frame clones and leaves some out. This sample has about 41,000 clones, with roughly 85% found just once. V lost 1 base to trimming and J lost 5 bases, with 10 bases between them. Germline V gene sequence: CDR1 SGHNT, CDR2 YYREEE (reference sequence). The CDR3 is 14 amino acids. The chain couples TRBV5-4 to TRBJ2-1; D is unclear. The source is a man aged 55-75 years with acute myeloid leukemia. Some clones in this sample may be carry-over from other donors' samples. Source: peripheral blood mononuclear cells, taken before stem cell transplant. The CDR3 coding sequence is TGTGCCAGCAGCTTGCGGAGCGTTGACAATGAGCAGTTCTTC. Amino acids: CASSLRSVDNEQFF.